The 19 T cell receptor beta chains in this list originate from one sample, sequenced in a study of blood T cell repertoires in COVID-19. The protocol was immunoSEQ multiplex PCR, while the TCRdb copy is restricted to in-frame clones and leaves out a portion. The sample includes about 59,000 clones, about 83% of them seen just once. Sequenced material: peripheral blood. These receptors all stem from a woman of 80 years or more with acute or convalescent COVID-19.

As DNA, the CDR3 is TGTGCCAGCAGTTCAGCGGGCATCCAAGAGACCCAGTACTTC. This sequence encodes CASSSAGIQETQYF. This chain connects TRBV6-2 or TRBV6-3 to TRBJ2-5; maybe TRBD2 (6 bases). CDR1 is MNHEY, CDR2 SVGEGT, per germline. CDR3 length: 14 amino acids. V gave up 4 bases and J gave up 1 base, with 10 bases separating them.

The J gene is TRBJ1-1, the V gene TRBV5-1; D is unresolved. Trimming removed 4 bases from V and 1 base from J, with 11 bases in between. Germline loops: CDR1 SGHRS, CDR2 YFSETQ. This CDR3 contains 14 residues. This CDR3 reads CASSPPEGNTEAFF. The CDR3, as DNA: TGCGCCAGCAGCCCCCCCGAGGGGAACACTGAAGCTTTCTTT. Full variable domain (remainder filled in from reference TRBV5-1 and TRBJ1-1): KAGVTQTPRYLIKTRGQQVTLSCSPISGHRSVSWYQQTPGQGLQFLFEYFSETQRNKGNFPGRFSGRQFSNSRSEMNVSTLELGDSALYLCASSPPEGNTEAFFGQGTRLTVV.

J is TRBJ2-1 and V is TRBV6-5; D possibly corresponds to TRBD1 (5 bases). Germline V lookup: CDR1 MNHEY, CDR2 SVGAGI. The CDR3 runs 12 residues. The ends were cut back, 5 bases at V and 8 bases at J, with 10 bases in the middle. CDR3 nucleotide sequence: TGTGCCAGCAGTCGCCTAGGGGATGAGCAGTTCTTC. This gives the protein CASSRLGDEQFF.

The chain joins TRBV5-8 to TRBJ1-2, with D tentatively TRBD1 (5 bases). Per germline, CDR1 SGHTS and CDR2 YDEGEE. The CDR3 runs 14 residues. With 0 bases removed from V and 4 bases from J, the gap between germline ends came to 10 bases. The CDR3 reads CASSLVRVSYGYTF. For the CDR3, the DNA is TGTGCCAGCAGCTTGGTCAGGGTTTCCTATGGCTACACCTTC. Full variable domain (remainder filled in from reference TRBV5-8 and TRBJ1-2): EAGVTQSPTHLIKTRGQQATLRCSPISGHTSVYWYQQALGLGLQFLLWYDEGEERNRGNFPPRFSGRQFPNYSSELNVNALELEDSALYLCASSLVRVSYGYTFGSGTRLTVV.

This clone was seen only once. The J gene is TRBJ1-6, the V gene TRBV30, with 9 nucleotides matching TRBD1. The CDR3 contains 15 residues. J lost 11 bases, V lost 2 bases, and 10 bases had no gene match. The V gene's germline CDR1 is GTSNPN and CDR2 SVGIG (reference sequence). This CDR3 reads CAWSPGQGSAPPLHF. In nucleotides, the CDR3 is TGTGCCTGGAGTCCGGGACAGGGAAGCGCACCACCCCTCCACTTT.

The chain is built from TRBV5-1 and TRBJ2-5; TRBD2 is a possible D gene (5 bases). This CDR3 has 14 amino acids. CDR1 and CDR2 from the germline V gene are SGHRS and YFSETQ. V lost 3 bases to trimming and J lost 6 bases, with 15 bases between them. CDR3 sequence (DNA): TGCGCCAGCAGCTCCGGACTTTCAGGCAAGACCCAGTACTTC. It translates to CASSSGLSGKTQYF.

The V call is TRBV11-1, the J call TRBJ2-1; a possible D gene is TRBD2 (5 bases). The germline V gene has CDR1 SGHAT and CDR2 FQDESV (reference sequence). The CDR3 loop spans 14 amino acids. The V gene lost 7 bases and the J gene lost 8 bases, with 18 bases spanning the gap. CDR3 region: CASKRGLGNDEQFF. In nucleotides, the CDR3 is TGTGCCAGCAAAAGAGGGCTCGGCAATGATGAGCAGTTCTTC. Drawing the rest from reference TRBV11-1 and TRBJ2-1, the complete variable domain is EAEVAQSPRYKITEKSQAVAFWCDPISGHATLYWYRQILGQGPELLVQFQDESVVDDSQLPKDRFSAERLKGVDSTLKIQPAELGDSAMYLCASKRGLGNDEQFFGPGTRLTVL.

This chain links TRBV6-2 or TRBV6-3 with TRBJ2-2; 8 nucleotides match TRBD2. Germline V gene lookup returns CDR1 MNHEY and CDR2 SVGEGT. J was trimmed by 6 bases and V by 2 bases; bases with no gene match: 8. The CDR3 loop spans 16 amino acids. CDR3 in DNA: TGTGCCAGCAGTTACGTTAGGACTAGCTTTCCCGGGGAGCTGTTTTTT. As protein: CASSYVRTSFPGELFF.

The J gene is TRBJ1-1, the V gene TRBV28; D is ambiguous. The V end lost 3 bases, the J end lost 2 bases, and 16 bases lay between the germline ends. The CDR3 has 16 residues. CDR1 MDHEN and CDR2 SYDVKM come from the germline V gene. CDR3 sequence (DNA): TGTGCCAGCAGTTTGGGTGGAGGTAAAACCAACACTGAAGCTTTCTTT. It translates to CASSLGGGKTNTEAFF.

The V and J genes are TRBV5-1 and TRBJ2-7; 11 bases fit TRBD2. This CDR3 is 16 amino acids long. Trimming at V came to 3 bases and at J to 1 base, leaving 6 bases not matched to a gene. Per germline, CDR1 SGHRS and CDR2 YFSETQ. CDR3 DNA: TGCGCCAGCAGCTCTACTAGCGGGAGAACGTCCTACGAGCAGTACTTC. Translated, it gives CASSSTSGRTSYEQYF.

The genes are TRBV7-3 and TRBJ1-1; 7 bases line up with TRBD1. V was clipped by 5 bases and J by 5 bases; unmatched bases: 8. This CDR3 is built from 14 residues. Germline V lookup: CDR1 SGHTA, CDR2 FQGTGA. In nucleotides, the CDR3 is TGTGCCAGCAGCCCAGGAGGGGGCCGTACTGAAGCTTTCTTT. The encoded protein is CASSPGGGRTEAFF.

This chain connects TRBV4-3 to TRBJ2-2; 8 positions match TRBD2. This CDR3 spans 14 amino acids. Per the germline V gene, CDR1 is LGHNA and CDR2 is YSLEER. Unmatched junction bases numbered 3, after V lost 5 bases and J lost 4 bases. The DNA for the CDR3 is TGCGCCAGCAGCGCGGGACTAGGCACCGGGGAGCTGTTTTTT. It specifies CASSAGLGTGELFF.

This chain joins TRBV11-2 and TRBJ1-2, with 10 nucleotides matching TRBD1. The germline V gene has CDR1 SGHAT and CDR2 FQNNGV. The V segment lost 6 bases and the J segment 5 bases; nucleotides outside the gene matches: 6. This CDR3 has 14 residues. The CDR3 DNA is TGTGCCAGCAGTCCCGGGACAGGGGTGTATGGCTACACCTTC. Its protein is CASSPGTGVYGYTF.

The chain's CDR3 is CASSARTGALGSPLHF. The CDR3 DNA reads as TGTGCCAGCAGCGCTCGGACAGGAGCGTTGGGTTCACCCCTCCACTTT. This chain uses TRBV7-2 with TRBJ1-6; TRBD1 matches at 7 bases. The CDR3 is 16 amino acids. After removal of 5 bases from V and 9 bases from J, the junction contained 13 bases not matched to a gene. Germline CDR1 SGHTA, CDR2 FQGNSA.

The gene calls are TRBV19 and TRBJ1-4; D is perhaps TRBD1 (5 bases). V dropped 3 bases and J dropped 8 bases, with 10 bases sitting between them. The CDR3 is 13 residues long. Germline V gene data show CDR1 as LNHDA and CDR2 as SQIVND (reference sequence). Written as DNA, the CDR3 is TGTGCCAGTAGTATTGTGACAGCCGAAAAACTGTTTTTT. Translation: CASSIVTAEKLFF. Looking up the rest from reference TRBV19 and TRBJ1-4 gives the full variable domain: DGGITQSPKYLFRKEGQNVTLSCEQNLNHDAMYWYRQDPGQGLRLIYYSQIVNDFQKGDIAEGYSVSREKKESFPLTVTSAQKNPTAFYLCASSIVTAEKLFFGSGTQLSVL.

The chain uses TRBV24-1 and TRBJ1-1; 8 bases fit TRBD1. CDR1 is KGHDR, CDR2 SFDVKD, per germline. Unmatched junction bases numbered 9, after V lost 3 bases and J lost 10 bases. The CDR3 totals 14 residues. The DNA for the CDR3 is TGTGCCACCAGTGATCCAGGACAGGGTGAGAGAGCTTTCTTT. Translation: CATSDPGQGERAFF.

The CDR3 nucleotides read TGTGCCACCAGTGATTTGGTATCTTCCCCCACAGATACGCAGTATTTT. It translates to CATSDLVSSPTDTQYF. The chain recombines TRBV24-1 with TRBJ2-3; D remains ambiguous. V was clipped by 0 bases and J by 2 bases, with 11 bases between them. The CDR3 runs to 16 residues. Germline CDR1 reads KGHDR; CDR2 reads SFDVKD.

The J gene is TRBJ1-1, the V gene TRBV28; TRBD1 matches 7 bases. Germline V gene sequence: CDR1 MDHEN, CDR2 SYDVKM. The CDR3 contains 12 residues. V dropped 11 bases and J dropped 2; count of bases not matched to a gene: 5. Here the CDR3 reads CASGTVNTEAFF. Written as DNA, the CDR3 is TGTGCCTCAGGGACAGTTAACACTGAAGCTTTCTTT.

The V call is TRBV7-8, the J call TRBJ2-7, with a weak D call TRBD2 (5 bases). V lost 1 base to trimming and J lost 2 bases, with 12 bases between them. CDR1 is SGHVS, CDR2 FQNEAQ, per germline. The CDR3 contains 15 residues. The CDR3 sequence is CASSLVGDTAYEQYF. In DNA, the CDR3 is TGTGCCAGCAGCTTAGTGGGAGACACGGCCTACGAGCAGTACTTC.